This is a list of T cell receptor beta chains from one sample in a study of identical twins. MiXCR, run by TCRdb on the 5' RACE reads, gives a single entry per CDR3 protein. The table lists approximately 590,000 distinct CDR3 sequences, 9% to 10% of them singletons. The same data also contributed to another study, on yellow fever vaccine responses in identical twins.

Sequencing was carried out using PBMCs. These receptors were taken from a woman in her late teens or twenties in good health. CDR3s include the opening cysteine and the closing phenylalanine or tryptophan. D genes are given only for firm matches. Clone size is given for some rows only: seen once, a few or many times, or a class if the clone is expanded.

TRBV28,-,TRBJ2-1,-,CASSLMGLPPLEQFF,TGTGCCAGCAGTTTGATGGGCCTCCCCCCTCTAGAGCAGTTCTTC
TRBV12-3/TRBV12-4,-,TRBJ2-1,many,CASSPPGNNEQFF,TGTGCCAGCAGCCCCCCGGGGAACAATGAGCAGTTCTTC
TRBV9,TRBD2,TRBJ2-7,few,CASSVIGGGSEQYF,TGTGCCAGCAGCGTTATTGGCGGGGGAAGCGAGCAGTACTTC
TRBV12-3/TRBV12-4,TRBD2,TRBJ2-2,-,CASSDARGGDTGELFF,TGTGCCAGCAGTGACGCCCGGGGGGGCGACACCGGGGAGCTGTTTTTT
TRBV2,TRBD2,TRBJ2-7,-,CASRPSGGAYEQYF,TGTGCCAGCAGGCCTAGCGGGGGGGCCTACGAGCAGTACTTC
TRBV12-3/TRBV12-4,-,TRBJ2-7,many,CASSLSAASYEQYF,TGTGCCAGCAGTTTGTCGGCAGCCTCCTACGAGCAGTACTTC
TRBV20-1,TRBD2,TRBJ2-7,few,CSARGGRDYEQYF,TGCAGTGCTAGGGGCGGGAGAGATTACGAGCAGTACTTC
TRBV5-6,TRBD1,TRBJ2-6,-,CASTGTGGAGANVLTF,TGTGCCAGCACCGGGACAGGGGGTGCTGGGGCCAACGTCCTGACTTTC
TRBV12-3/TRBV12-4,-,TRBJ2-7,many,CASSSPGHEQYF,TGTGCCAGCAGTTCCCCCGGCCACGAGCAGTACTTC
TRBV5-1,-,TRBJ2-3,many,CASSLAGDTDTQYF,TGTGCCAGCAGCTTAGCAGGGGACACAGATACGCAGTATTTT
TRBV5-5,TRBD1,TRBJ2-5,-,CASRKGQGTETQYF,TGTGCCAGCAGGAAAGGACAGGGAACAGAGACCCAGTACTTC
TRBV12-3/TRBV12-4,-,TRBJ1-5,-,CASSPGIPVGTQHF,TGTGCCAGCAGTCCGGGGATCCCCGTAGGGACCCAGCATTTT
TRBV29-1,-,TRBJ1-1,-,CSVLLLNTEAFF,TGCAGCGTTTTACTTTTGAACACTGAAGCTTTCTTT
TRBV12-3/TRBV12-4,TRBD1,TRBJ1-6,few,CASSTEQAGGNSPLHF,TGTGCCAGCAGCACAGAGCAGGCAGGGGGCAATTCACCCCTCCACTTT
TRBV5-5,-,TRBJ1-2,-,CASSGSVTHYGYTF,TGTGCCAGCAGCGGGTCCGTGACCCACTATGGCTACACCTTC
TRBV4-2,-,TRBJ2-1,few,CASSPDAYNEQFF,TGTGCCAGCAGCCCGGACGCGTACAATGAGCAGTTCTTC
TRBV5-5,-,TRBJ1-4,few,CASSFGGVEKLFF,TGTGCCAGCAGCTTTGGAGGGGTTGAAAAACTGTTTTTT
TRBV20-1,-,TRBJ2-5,-,CSARGSGNLIETQYF,TGCAGTGCTCGAGGATCGGGGAACCTCATTGAGACCCAGTACTTC
TRBV18,TRBD1,TRBJ2-7,-,CASSPLGQNYEQYF,TGTGCCAGCTCACCACTGGGACAGAACTACGAGCAGTACTTC
TRBV20-1,TRBD2,TRBJ2-7,-,CSAGSSGNYEQYF,TGCAGTGCGGGGTCTAGCGGAAACTACGAGCAGTACTTC
TRBV12-3/TRBV12-4,-,TRBJ2-1,few,CASSSDSNEQFF,TGTGCCAGCAGTTCGGACAGCAATGAGCAGTTCTTC
TRBV10-2,-,TRBJ2-1,few,CASSARGGLFNEQFF,TGCGCCAGCAGCGCGAGGGGGGGACTCTTCAATGAGCAGTTCTTC
TRBV7-9,TRBD1,TRBJ1-2,-,CASSLGGTGNGYTF,TGTGCCAGCAGCTTAGGGGGGACAGGCAATGGCTACACCTTC